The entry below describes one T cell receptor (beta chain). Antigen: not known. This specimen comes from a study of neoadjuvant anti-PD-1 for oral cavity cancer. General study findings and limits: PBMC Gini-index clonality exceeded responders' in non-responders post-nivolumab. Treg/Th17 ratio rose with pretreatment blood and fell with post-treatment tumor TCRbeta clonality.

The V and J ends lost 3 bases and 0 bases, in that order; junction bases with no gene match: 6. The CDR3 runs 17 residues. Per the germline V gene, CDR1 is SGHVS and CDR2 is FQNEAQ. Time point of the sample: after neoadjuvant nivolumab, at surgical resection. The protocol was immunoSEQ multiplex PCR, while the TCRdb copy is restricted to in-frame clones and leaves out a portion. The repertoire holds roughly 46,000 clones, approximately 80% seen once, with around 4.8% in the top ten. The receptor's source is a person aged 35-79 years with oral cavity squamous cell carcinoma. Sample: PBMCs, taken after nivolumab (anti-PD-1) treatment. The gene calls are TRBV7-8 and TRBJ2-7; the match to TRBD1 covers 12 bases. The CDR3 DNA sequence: TGTGCCAGCAGCTTTCTTTCGGGACAGGGGGCCTCCTACGAGCAGTACTTC. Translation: CASSFLSGQGASYEQYF.